This is a list of T cell receptor beta chains from one sample in a study of STAT5B mutations in CD4+ large granular lymphocyte leukemia. TCRdb keeps only in-frame clones here, not all; method: immunoSEQ multiplex PCR. The sample contains roughly 34,000 clones, roughly 79% of which appear only once. Sample: CD4+ T cells from blood buffy coats. These receptors all come from a human donor in good health. The CDR3 runs from the conserved cysteine through the conserved F or W. Fields, in order: V gene, J gene, D gene, clone size, CDR3 DNA, CDR3 protein. D genes are given only for firm matches. Only part of the rows carry a size: once, few, many, or a class if the clone is expanded.

>TRBV7-9|TRBJ1-4|-|few
TGTGCCAGCAGCTTGGGAAGCCGGGACGAACTGTTTTTT
CASSLGSRDELFF
>TRBV7-2|TRBJ2-7|-|-
TGTGCCAGCAGCTTAGCCCCGGGACCATATTCCTACGAGCAGTACTTC
CASSLAPGPYSYEQYF
>TRBV18|TRBJ1-2|-|-
TGTGCCAGCTCGGAGAGGGCCCAGACTAACTATGGCTACACCTTC
CASSERAQTNYGYTF
>TRBV9|TRBJ2-7|-|-
TGTGCCAGCAGCTCTGGTAGCGAGGCGTTGCAGTACTTC
CASSSGSEALQYF
>TRBV7-9|TRBJ2-6|-|-
TGTGCCAGCAGTCGGTACTCTGGGGCCAACGTCCTGACTTTC
CASSRYSGANVLTF
>TRBV29-1|TRBJ2-7|-|-
TGCAGCGTTCGGACGTATGCCTACGAGCAGTACTTC
CSVRTYAYEQYF
>TRBV28|TRBJ2-3|-|-
TGTGCCAGCAGTTTGGGCAGGGAAACAGATACGCAGTATTTT
CASSLGRETDTQYF
>TRBV7-9|TRBJ2-3|-|-
TGTGCCAGCAGCTTAGGGGCGCGGGCAACCCAGTATTTT
CASSLGARATQYF
>TRBV7-9|TRBJ2-1|-|-
TGTGCCAGCAGCTCGACTAGTTCTACGGAGCAGTTCTTC
CASSSTSSTEQFF
>TRBV2|TRBJ1-2|-|-
TGTGCCAGCAGTGATGCCAGTTATGGCTACACCTTC
CASSDASYGYTF
>TRBV19|TRBJ1-5|TRBD1|-
TGTGCCAGCCGGGACAGTATACAAGATCAGCCCCAGCATTTT
CASRDSIQDQPQHF
>TRBV19|TRBJ2-7|-|-
TGTGCCAGTAGTATCCCTTCGGGAGATCGGGACGAGCAGTACTTC
CASSIPSGDRDEQYF
>TRBV4-2|TRBJ2-3|TRBD1|-
TGTGCCAGCAGCCCCCAGACAGGGGGATACCGAGATACGCAGTATTTT
CASSPQTGGYRDTQYF
>TRBV28|TRBJ2-7|TRBD1|-
TGTGCCAGCATCAGGACAGGGGAGGGGCAGTACTTC
CASIRTGEGQYF
>TRBV7-3|TRBJ1-1|-|-
TGTGCCAGCAGCTTGACTATGGACAGCGAAGCTTTCTTT
CASSLTMDSEAFF